One and the same sample provided the 30 T cell receptor beta chains below, sequenced in a study of blood T cell repertoires in COVID-19. TCRdb's copy holds only in-frame clones and misses some; the assay was immunoSEQ multiplex PCR. Of about 290,000 clones in the sample, around 85% were seen once. Sequenced: peripheral blood. The receptor set was obtained from a woman in her 50s with active or convalescent COVID-19.

The rearrangement links TRBV29-1 to TRBJ2-7, with 9 nucleotides matching TRBD1. Per germline, CDR1 SQVTM and CDR2 ANQGSEA. This CDR3 region has 12 residues. After removal of 7 bases from V and 6 bases from J, the junction contained 7 bases not matched to a gene. For the CDR3, the DNA is TGCAGCGCGACAGGGACAGGGCGCGAGCAGTACTTC. This encodes CSATGTGREQYF.

For this clone: Other DNA sequences of this sample code for an identical CDR3. The rearrangement uses TRBV28 and TRBJ1-2; D uncertain. This CDR3 contains 12 residues. Germline values: CDR1 MDHEN, CDR2 SYDVKM. The ends were cut back, 2 bases at V and 8 bases at J, with 9 bases in the middle. For the CDR3, the DNA is TGTGCCAGCAGTTTAGGTCGCTACGGCTACACCTTC. It codes for CASSLGRYGYTF.

The chain links TRBV5-1 to TRBJ1-4; no clear D gene. Germline V gene sequence: CDR1 SGHRS, CDR2 YFSETQ. This CDR3 comprises 14 residues. The germline V and J ends were trimmed by 0 bases and 4 bases, with 7 bases remaining between them. DNA for the CDR3: TGCGCCAGCAGCTTGGTCGGTGATAATGAAAAACTGTTTTTT. This translates into CASSLVGDNEKLFF.

The chain carries TRBV5-4 and TRBJ1-2; D is unclear. Looked up from germline, CDR1 is SGHNT and CDR2 is YYREEE (reference sequence). The V gene lost 4 bases and the J gene lost 0 bases, with 7 bases spanning the gap. The CDR3 runs to 13 residues. DNA for the CDR3: TGTGCCAGCAGCCCTTCAGCTAACTATGGCTACACCTTC. Translated: CASSPSANYGYTF.

The rearrangement joins TRBV3-1 (or the pseudogene TRBV3-2) to TRBJ2-2; 9 bases are shared with TRBD2. V lost 4 bases to trimming and J lost 7 bases; unmatched junction nucleotides: 1. The CDR3 runs to 13 residues. Germline assignment: CDR1 LGHDT and CDR2 YNNKEL (reference sequence). In DNA, the CDR3 is TGTGCCAGCAGCCGGACTAGCGTCGGGGAGCTGTTTTTT. Its translation is CASSRTSVGELFF.

The chain employs TRBV6-2 or TRBV6-3 and TRBJ1-5; no definite D call. V shed 2 bases and J shed 2 bases, with 7 bases lying between them. The CDR3 runs 14 residues. The germline gives CDR1 MNHEY, CDR2 SVGEGT. As DNA, the CDR3 is TGTGCCAGCAGTTACAGCCCGGGCAATCAGCCCCAGCATTTT. This sequence encodes CASSYSPGNQPQHF.

The chain carries TRBV7-9 and TRBJ2-1; TRBD2 aligns across 8 bases. The CDR3 is 16 residues long. Germline V gene data show CDR1 as SEHNR and CDR2 as FQNEAQ (reference sequence). Trimming took 5 bases from V and 10 from J; bases not matched to a gene: 16. CDR3: CASSRSPRALAGEQFF. As DNA, the CDR3 is TGTGCCAGCAGCAGGTCCCCTCGGGCATTAGCGGGAGAGCAGTTCTTC.

The rearrangement links TRBV11-3 to TRBJ2-1, with TRBD1 as a possible D gene (6 bases). Trimming removed 3 bases from V and 4 bases from J, with 13 bases in between. The CDR3 runs to 15 residues. Germline loops: CDR1 SGHNT, CDR2 YENEEA. DNA of the CDR3: TGTGCCAGCAGCTTGGGGGACAAGCTGTACAATGAGCAGTTCTTC. This gives the protein CASSLGDKLYNEQFF.

The genes are TRBV6-5 and TRBJ2-1; D remains ambiguous. Germline V gene data show CDR1 as MNHEY and CDR2 as SVGAGI. The CDR3 runs 15 residues. The V end was cut by 5 bases, the J end by 0 bases, with 11 bases between. CDR3 region: CASSTTFSSYNEQFF. The CDR3 DNA reads as TGTGCCAGCAGTACGACTTTTAGCTCCTACAATGAGCAGTTCTTC.

The chain links TRBV28 to TRBJ2-2; the match to TRBD2 covers 9 bases. Germline loops: CDR1 MDHEN, CDR2 SYDVKM. The CDR3 consists of 15 residues. V lost 5 bases to trimming and J lost 2 bases; unmatched junction nucleotides: 3. CDR3 nucleotides: TGTGCCAGCAGTCAGACTAGCGGAAACACCGGGGAGCTGTTTTTT. This codes for CASSQTSGNTGELFF.

This clone was observed once. One end of the junction fails to match germline, which may point to a read error. This chain connects TRBV7-7 to TRBJ2-6; the D is unclear. Germline V gene lookup returns CDR1 SSHAT and CDR2 FNYEAQ (reference sequence). The CDR3 has 15 residues. CDR3: CASSPFSSGANVLTF. The CDR3 region has the DNA TGTGCTAGCAGCCCGTTTTCCTCTGGGGCCAACGTCCTGACTTTC.

The V and J genes are TRBV3-1 (or the pseudogene TRBV3-2) and TRBJ2-2; D is undetermined. V lost 0 bases to trimming and J lost 1 base, with 3 bases between them. The CDR3 is made up of 14 amino acids. Germline CDR1 and CDR2: LGHDT and YNNKEL (reference sequence). The CDR3 is CASSQDLNTGELFF. The DNA for the CDR3 is TGTGCCAGCAGCCAAGACCTGAACACCGGGGAGCTGTTTTTT.

This clone appeared once. The V and J genes are TRBV5-8 and TRBJ2-5, with D possibly TRBD1 on 6 matching bases. Trimming took 4 bases from V and 1 from J, leaving 17 bases between them. Per germline, CDR1 SGHTS and CDR2 YDEGEE. The CDR3 sequence is 16 residues long. CDR3 nucleotides: TGTGCCAGCAGCCGCGGACAGTCTTCCGTCCAAGAGACCCAGTACTTC. Translating gives CASSRGQSSVQETQYF.

This rearrangement joins TRBV12-3 or TRBV12-4 to TRBJ2-5; D is possibly TRBD1 (5 bases). Trimming took off 1 base at V and 5 bases at J, with 8 bases between the two ends. The CDR3 is 13 amino acids. The CDR3 protein is CASSLGPGETQYF. The CDR3, as DNA: TGTGCCAGCAGTTTAGGGCCAGGGGAGACCCAGTACTTC.

The chain is built from TRBV14 and TRBJ2-7; D possibly corresponds to TRBD1 (6 bases). The CDR3 loop spans 18 amino acids. Trimming cost V 4 bases and J 0 bases, with 22 bases left between them. The germline V gene has CDR1 SGHDN and CDR2 FVKESK. CDR3 protein: CASSPTGGVPISSYEQYF. The CDR3 DNA reads as TGTGCCAGCAGCCCGACAGGCGGAGTCCCGATCAGCTCCTACGAGCAGTACTTC.

This chain uses TRBV28 with TRBJ2-5; 7 nucleotides agree with TRBD2. CDR1 and CDR2 (germline): MDHEN, SYDVKM. V dropped 2 bases and J dropped 1; count of bases not matched to a gene: 4. The CDR3 runs to 15 residues. The chain's CDR3 is CASSLQRDLQETQYF. The CDR3 nucleotides read TGTGCCAGCAGTTTACAGCGGGATCTCCAAGAGACCCAGTACTTC.

The chain carries TRBV7-3 and TRBJ2-5; a weak D match, TRBD2 (5 bases). Germline values: CDR1 SGHTA, CDR2 FQGTGA. Trimming left V 3 bases short and J 2 bases short, with 7 bases between. The CDR3 length is 13 residues. CDR3: CASSFSDQETQYF. Written as DNA, the CDR3 is TGTGCCAGCAGCTTTAGCGATCAAGAGACCCAGTACTTC.

V and J are TRBV5-4 and TRBJ2-3, with 11 bases fitting TRBD2. Unmatched junction bases numbered 10, after V lost 3 bases and J lost 1 base. The CDR3 contains 18 residues. Germline V gene lookup returns CDR1 SGHNT and CDR2 YYREEE (reference sequence). For the CDR3, the DNA is TGTGCCAGCAGCTCCATAGCGGGAGGGCCGGCGGGCACAGATACGCAGTATTTT. Amino acids: CASSSIAGGPAGTDTQYF.

This clone appeared a few times. The junction departs from the called germline gene at one end, perhaps through a read error. The chain joins TRBV5-1 to TRBJ1-5; 8 nucleotides line up with TRBD1. The CDR3 contains 16 residues. From germline, CDR1 is SGHRS and CDR2 YFSETQ. CDR3 sequence reads: CASSLGTGSSNQPQHF. CDR3 nucleotides: TGCGCCAGCAGCTTGGGGACAGGGAGCAGCAACCAGCCCCAGCATTTT.

V is TRBV5-1 and J is TRBJ1-4; perhaps TRBD1 as D (6 bases). Germline loops: CDR1 SGHRS, CDR2 YFSETQ. V dropped 4 bases and J dropped 6 bases, with 16 bases sitting between them. The CDR3 is 15 amino acids. For the CDR3, the DNA is TGCGCCAGCAGCGCAGCAGGGGCAAGGGATGAAAAACTGTTTTTT. It yields the protein CASSAAGARDEKLFF.

This chain joins TRBV11-2 and TRBJ2-5; 10 bases map to TRBD1. CDR3 length: 15 amino acids. From germline, CDR1 is SGHAT and CDR2 FQNNGV. V shed 5 bases and J 5 bases; nucleotides not matched to a gene: 8. The CDR3 nucleotides read TGTGCCAGCAGCCTGGGACAGGGGCGTTTGGAGACCCAGTACTTC. Translating gives CASSLGQGRLETQYF.

The genes are TRBV2 and TRBJ2-1; TRBD2 agrees at 10 bases. Germline values: CDR1 SNHLY, CDR2 FYNNEI. This CDR3 is built from 15 residues. J lost 2 bases, V lost 5 bases, and 3 bases had no gene match. CDR3 bases: TGTGCCAGCAGTACGGGACTAGCGACCTACAATGAGCAGTTCTTC. Protein: CASSTGLATYNEQFF.

The chain carries TRBV19 and TRBJ2-5; TRBD2 agrees at 11 bases. Looked up from germline, CDR1 is LNHDA and CDR2 is SQIVND (reference sequence). This CDR3 has 15 amino acids. The junction had 1 base not matched to a gene; V was cut back by 1 base and J by 3 bases. In DNA form, the CDR3 reads TGTGCCAGTAGTATAGGACTAGCGGGGAAAGAGACCCAGTACTTC. Translation: CASSIGLAGKETQYF.

V and J are TRBV9 and TRBJ1-4; 8 positions agree with TRBD1. Germline CDR1 is SGDLS and CDR2 is YYNGEE. V lost 3 bases to trimming and J lost 1 base; unmatched junction nucleotides: 8. This CDR3 spans 17 amino acids. CDR3 protein: CASSAFSGGITNEKLFF. In DNA, the CDR3 is TGTGCCAGCAGCGCATTCTCAGGGGGCATAACTAATGAAAAACTGTTTTTT.

This rearrangement joins TRBV27 to TRBJ2-1; 15 nucleotides align to TRBD2. Germline trimming cut 8 bases from V and 9 bases from J; bases unmatched to any gene: 8. From germline, CDR1 is MNHEY and CDR2 SMNVEV (reference sequence). The CDR3 sequence is 15 residues long. The CDR3 region has the DNA TGTGCCAGCCTCGGGACTAGCGGGAGGAGGGGTGAGCAGTTCTTC. This encodes CASLGTSGRRGEQFF.

This rearrangement joins TRBV27 to TRBJ2-1, with 14 bases lining up with TRBD2. The CDR3 spans 18 residues. Trimming at V came to 4 bases and at J to 1 base, leaving 6 bases not matched to a gene. CDR1 is MNHEY and CDR2 is SMNVEV in the germline V gene (reference sequence). The CDR3 DNA follows: TGTGCCAGCAGTTCAATCGGGACTAGCGGGAGTTCCTACAATGAGCAGTTCTTC. Protein sequence: CASSSIGTSGSSYNEQFF.

The chain recombines TRBV6-5 with TRBJ1-1, with D hard to call. CDR1 is MNHEY and CDR2 is SVGAGI in the germline V gene. V was clipped by 6 bases and J by 3 bases, with 11 bases between them. This CDR3 is built from 13 residues. DNA of the CDR3: TGTGCCAGCAGGCCCGGGATCTACACTGAAGCTTTCTTT. Its protein is CASRPGIYTEAFF.

This sequence joins TRBV30 and TRBJ2-2; D uncertain. V shed 1 base and J shed 4 bases, with 13 bases lying between them. Looked up from germline, CDR1 is GTSNPN and CDR2 is SVGIG (reference sequence). The CDR3 loop spans 15 amino acids. The DNA of the CDR3 is TGTGCCTGGAGTGGTGTCACCCGGAGCACCGGGGAGCTGTTTTTT. This gives the protein CAWSGVTRSTGELFF.

With respect to this clone: This may arise from a read error, as a much more abundant clone is one base away. The chain employs TRBV2 and TRBJ1-5, with 7 bases lining up with TRBD1. CDR3 size: 13 residues. Per the germline V gene, CDR1 is SNHLY and CDR2 is FYNNEI. V shed 5 bases and J 4 bases; nucleotides not matched to a gene: 2. The CDR3 protein is CASSLQGNQPQHF. The CDR3 bases are TGTGCCAGCAGTCTACAGGGGAATCAGCCCCAGCATTTT.

This clone was seen only a few times. The chain is built from TRBV29-1 and TRBJ1-1, with 10 positions matching TRBD1. This CDR3 region has 16 residues. Per the germline V gene, CDR1 is SQVTM and CDR2 is ANQGSEA. Trimming took 5 bases from V and 1 from J; bases not matched to a gene: 10. The CDR3 bases are TGCAGCGTTCCAGTGGGACAGGGGAGAGGGAACACTGAAGCTTTCTTT. Translated: CSVPVGQGRGNTEAFF.